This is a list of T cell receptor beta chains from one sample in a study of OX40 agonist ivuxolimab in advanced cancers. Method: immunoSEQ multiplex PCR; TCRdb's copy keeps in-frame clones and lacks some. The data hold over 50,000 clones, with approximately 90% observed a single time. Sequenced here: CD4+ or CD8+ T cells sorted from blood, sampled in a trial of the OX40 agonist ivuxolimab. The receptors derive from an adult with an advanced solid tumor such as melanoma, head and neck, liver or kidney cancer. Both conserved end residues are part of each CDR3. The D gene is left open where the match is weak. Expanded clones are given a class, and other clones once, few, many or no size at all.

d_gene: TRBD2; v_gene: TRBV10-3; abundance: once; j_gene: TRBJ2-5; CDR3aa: CAISEGTSGSQETQYF; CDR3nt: TGTGCCATCAGTGAGGGGACTAGCGGGAGCCAAGAGACCCAGTACTTC
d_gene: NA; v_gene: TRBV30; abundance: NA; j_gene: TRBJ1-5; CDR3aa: CAWSVRGSNQPQHF; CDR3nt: TGTGCCTGGAGTGTTCGTGGGAGCAATCAGCCCCAGCATTTT
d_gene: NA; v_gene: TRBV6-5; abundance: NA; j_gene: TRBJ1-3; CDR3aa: CASSYSEFSGNTIYF; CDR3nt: TGTGCCAGCAGTTACTCCGAATTCTCTGGAAACACCATATATTTT
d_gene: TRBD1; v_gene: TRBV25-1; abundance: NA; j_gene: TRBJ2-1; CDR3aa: CASSAPPGQGAYEQFF; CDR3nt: TGTGCCAGCAGTGCACCGCCGGGACAGGGGGCGTATGAGCAGTTCTTC
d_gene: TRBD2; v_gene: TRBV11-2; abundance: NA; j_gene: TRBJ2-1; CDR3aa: CASSPGLAGGLMNNEQFF; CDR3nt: TGTGCCAGCAGCCCCGGACTAGCGGGGGGGTTAATGAACAATGAGCAGTTCTTC
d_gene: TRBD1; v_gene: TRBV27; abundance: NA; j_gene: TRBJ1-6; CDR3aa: CASSLGQGANSPLHF; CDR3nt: TGTGCCAGCAGTTTAGGCCAGGGGGCTAATTCACCCCTCCACTTT
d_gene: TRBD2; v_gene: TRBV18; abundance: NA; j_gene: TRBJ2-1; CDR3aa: CASSPTSGAISYNEQFF; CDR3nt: TGTGCCAGCTCACCGACTAGCGGTGCAATCTCCTACAATGAGCAGTTCTTC
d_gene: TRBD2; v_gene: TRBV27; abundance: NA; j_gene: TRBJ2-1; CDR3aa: CASSPGLAGAYNEQFF; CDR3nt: TGTGCCAGCAGTCCAGGACTAGCGGGGGCCTACAATGAGCAGTTCTTC
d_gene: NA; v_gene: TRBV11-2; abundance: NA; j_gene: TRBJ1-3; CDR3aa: CASSSANTIYF; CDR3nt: TGTGCCAGCAGCTCGGCCAACACCATATATTTT
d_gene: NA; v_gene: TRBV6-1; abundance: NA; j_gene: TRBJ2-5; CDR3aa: CAAQRVSETQYF; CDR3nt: TGTGCCGCCCAGAGGGTTTCAGAGACCCAGTACTTC
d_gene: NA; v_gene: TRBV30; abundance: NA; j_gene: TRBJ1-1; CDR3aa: CAWSQVHTEAFF; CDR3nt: TGTGCCTGGAGTCAGGTCCACACTGAAGCTTTCTTT
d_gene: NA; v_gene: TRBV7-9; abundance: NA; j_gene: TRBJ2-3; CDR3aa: CASSLTFSDTQYF; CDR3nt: TGTGCCAGCAGCTTGACATTTTCAGATACGCAGTATTTT
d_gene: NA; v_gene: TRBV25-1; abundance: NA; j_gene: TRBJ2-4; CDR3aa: CASSDRQAQYF; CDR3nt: TGTGCCAGCAGTGACCGACAGGCTCAGTACTTC
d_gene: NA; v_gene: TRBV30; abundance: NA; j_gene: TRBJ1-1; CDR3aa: CAWGPLTGWNTEAFF; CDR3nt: TGTGCCTGGGGCCCCCTTACAGGGTGGAACACTGAAGCTTTCTTT
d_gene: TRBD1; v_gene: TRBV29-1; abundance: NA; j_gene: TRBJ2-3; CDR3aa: CSGRTGPSTDTQYF; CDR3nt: TGCAGCGGGAGGACAGGGCCTAGCACAGATACGCAGTATTTT
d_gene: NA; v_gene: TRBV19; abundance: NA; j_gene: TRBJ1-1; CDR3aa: CASSLAAFNTEAFF; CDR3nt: TGTGCCAGTAGTTTGGCAGCGTTTAACACTGAAGCTTTCTTT
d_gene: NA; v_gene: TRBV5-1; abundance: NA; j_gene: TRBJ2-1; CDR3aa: CASSLGQENNEQFF; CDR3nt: TGCGCCAGCAGCTTGGGGCAGGAGAATAATGAGCAGTTCTTC
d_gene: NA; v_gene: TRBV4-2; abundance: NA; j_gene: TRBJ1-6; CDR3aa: CASSQVRQGNSPLHF; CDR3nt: TGTGCCAGCAGCCAAGTACGGCAGGGTAATTCACCCCTCCACTTT
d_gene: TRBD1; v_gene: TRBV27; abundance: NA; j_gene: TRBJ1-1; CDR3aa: CASRAPGQKLFMNTEAFF; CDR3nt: TGTGCCAGCAGGGCCCCGGGACAGAAATTATTCATGAACACTGAAGCTTTCTTT
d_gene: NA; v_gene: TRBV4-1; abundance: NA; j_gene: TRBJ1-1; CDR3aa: CASSQAPGTRNTEAFF; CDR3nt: TGCGCCAGCAGCCAAGCCCCCGGGACAAGGAACACTGAAGCTTTCTTT
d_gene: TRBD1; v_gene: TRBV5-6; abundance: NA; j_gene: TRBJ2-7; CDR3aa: CASSLVGTGAYEQYF; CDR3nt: TGTGCCAGCAGCTTGGTTGGGACAGGGGCCTACGAGCAGTACTTC
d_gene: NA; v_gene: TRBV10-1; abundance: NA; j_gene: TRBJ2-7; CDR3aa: CASSRTGSSYEQYF; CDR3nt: TGCGCCAGCAGTCGGACGGGGAGCTCCTACGAGCAGTACTTC